This T cell receptor (beta chain) was recorded in a study of cytomegalovirus exposure and HLA in healthy donors. Study-wide results and limits: Per published reports, the classifier diagnosed cytomegalovirus status with high specificity and sensitivity. Cytomegalovirus association was listed for approximately 150 TCR beta chains. Whilst most TCR sequences proved rare, a subset of public TCRs occurred across many donors.

CDR3 size: 14 residues. The germline V gene has CDR1 LNHDA and CDR2 SQIVND (reference sequence). J lost 4 bases, V lost 5 bases, and 4 bases had no gene match. Sequencing used immunoSEQ multiplex PCR; TCRdb keeps in-frame clones, though not all of them. This table holds under 200,000 clones, 75% to 90% found once. In the case of this clone: Its antigen is not identified.

The donors formed part of the approximately 120-subject validation cohort, distinct from the roughly 670-subject first cohort. The sequenced sample consisted of PBMCs. This chain connects TRBV19 to TRBJ1-5; 8 bases map to TRBD1. This receptor was obtained from a woman between 18 and 29 years old in good health and CMV-seronegative. For the CDR3, the DNA is TGTGCCAGTAGTCCCAGACAGGGGAATCAGCCCCAGCATTTT. It yields the protein CASSPRQGNQPQHF.